A single sample is the source of the 21 T cell receptor beta chains below, sequenced in a study of beta chain features in type 1 diabetes. Study results and limitations: A moderate, significant TCRB CDR3 shortening appeared in type 1 diabetes across four CD4+ subsets.

No antigens are known for them. Isolated RNA was reverse transcribed in full, so expressed TCRB transcripts were sequenced. The repertoire was sequenced with immunoSEQ multiplex PCR; TCRdb's copy has only in-frame clones and lacks some. There are 300,000 or so clones in the sample; more than 13% occur only once, and 0.015% to 0.02% lies in the top ten. Sequencing input: naive CD4+ T cells from blood. These receptors were obtained from a man younger than 40 with type 1 diabetes.

This clone was recorded a few times. This chain joins TRBV4-2 and TRBJ2-3; 7 bases match TRBD1. Per the germline V gene, CDR1 is LGHNA and CDR2 is YNFKEQ. The CDR3 sequence is 14 residues long. The J segment lost 2 bases and the V segment lost 9 bases, leaving 8 bases of the junction unmatched. The CDR3 is CASTDRVATDTQYF. As DNA, the CDR3 is TGTGCCAGTACCGACAGGGTTGCCACAGATACGCAGTATTTT.

The rearrangement links TRBV28 to TRBJ2-1; D possibly corresponds to TRBD2 (6 bases). V shed 5 bases and J shed 7 bases, with 12 bases lying between them. The CDR3 has 13 amino acids. Per germline, CDR1 MDHEN and CDR2 SYDVKM. CDR3: CASSGGTSNEQFF. Here the CDR3 DNA reads TGTGCCAGCAGTGGGGGGACCTCGAATGAGCAGTTCTTC.

This clone was seen a handful of times. The V and J genes are TRBV10-3 and TRBJ2-3; 13 bases are a match to TRBD2. The germline CDR1 and CDR2 sequences are ENHRY and SYGVKD. After removal of 10 bases from V and 0 bases from J, the junction contained 10 bases not matched to a gene. This CDR3 is built from 17 residues. The CDR3 protein is CATVGTSGTISTDTQYF. Written as DNA, the CDR3 is TGTGCCACCGTTGGGACTAGCGGGACCATTAGCACAGATACGCAGTATTTT.

The V gene is TRBV2, the J gene TRBJ1-5, with 7 bases identical to TRBD1. The germline V gene has CDR1 SNHLY and CDR2 FYNNEI. The CDR3 is 13 residues long. V was clipped by 4 bases and J by 6 bases; unmatched bases: 3. This CDR3 reads CASSGAGGQPQHF. CDR3 sequence (DNA): TGTGCCAGCAGTGGAGCAGGGGGTCAGCCCCAGCATTTT.

This clone was counted between two and nine times. This chain connects TRBV6-5 to TRBJ2-1, with D possibly TRBD2 on 6 matching bases. CDR1 and CDR2 (germline): MNHEY, SVGAGI. Trimming shortened V by 7 bases and J by 1 base, and 14 bases separated the two germline ends. The length of the CDR3 is 15 residues. The CDR3 sequence is CASTRPSASYNEQFF. CDR3 DNA: TGTGCCAGCACGCGGCCTAGCGCTTCCTACAATGAGCAGTTCTTC.

This clone was seen a handful of times. The V and J genes are TRBV2 and TRBJ2-7; no firm D call. With 7 bases removed from V and 0 bases from J, the gap between germline ends came to 7 bases. The CDR3 covers 12 residues. Germline V lookup: CDR1 SNHLY, CDR2 FYNNEI. The CDR3 nucleotides read TGTGCCAGCACTGACAACTCCTACGAGCAGTACTTC. Translating gives CASTDNSYEQYF.

V and J are TRBV7-3 and TRBJ2-4, with 7 bases fitting TRBD2. The V segment lost 2 bases and the J segment 0 bases; nucleotides outside the gene matches: 4. Germline values: CDR1 SGHTA, CDR2 FQGTGA. The CDR3 spans 16 residues. CDR3 region: CASSLVGRGAKNIQYF. Written as DNA, the CDR3 is TGTGCCAGCAGCTTAGTAGGGAGGGGAGCCAAAAACATTCAGTACTTC.

This clone was counted between two and nine times. The gene calls are TRBV30 and TRBJ1-2; D is uncertain. Per germline, CDR1 GTSNPN and CDR2 SVGIG (reference sequence). V was shortened by 4 bases and J by 8 bases, with 14 bases between the two germline ends. This CDR3 comprises 12 residues. The CDR3 region is CAWTALTLGYTF. The CDR3 DNA follows: TGTGCCTGGACTGCGCTAACTCTAGGCTACACCTTC.

In DNA form, the CDR3 reads TGTGCCAGCAGTGATCGGCAGCCCCAGCATTTT. This gives the protein CASSDRQPQHF. This sequence joins TRBV6-4 and TRBJ1-5; D unresolved. CDR3 length: 11 amino acids. Germline CDR1 and CDR2: MRHNA and SNTAGT. V dropped 3 bases and J dropped 7 bases, with 4 bases sitting between them.

This clone was seen a handful of times. The chain recombines TRBV29-1 with TRBJ1-4; D call uncertain. CDR1 is SQVTM and CDR2 is ANQGSEA in the germline V gene. The V and J ends lost 5 bases and 8 bases respectively, with 12 bases between them. This CDR3 region has 12 residues. CDR3 DNA sequence: TGCAGCGTTTTTGATGGCTTCGAAAAACTGTTTTTT. As protein: CSVFDGFEKLFF.

The gene calls are TRBV7-3 and TRBJ2-5; 10 bases fit TRBD2. CDR3 length: 16 amino acids. V lost 5 bases, J lost 5 bases, and 11 bases stayed unmatched. The germline V gene encodes CDR1 SGHTA and CDR2 FQGTGA. The chain's CDR3 is CASSPGVAGGLETQYF. CDR3 in DNA: TGTGCCAGCAGCCCGGGGGTAGCGGGAGGTTTGGAGACCCAGTACTTC.

This chain joins TRBV7-9 and TRBJ2-5, with 9 bases identical to TRBD1. Germline CDR1 reads SEHNR; CDR2 reads FQNEAQ (reference sequence). The length of the CDR3 is 15 residues. Unmatched junction bases numbered 6, after V lost 4 bases and J lost 3 bases. CDR3 nucleotides: TGTGCCAGCAGCTGGGGGACAGGGAAAGAAGAGACCCAGTACTTC. Translating it yields CASSWGTGKEETQYF.

In its sample, this clone was seen a few times. This chain uses TRBV7-9 with TRBJ2-1; D gene ambiguous. V was shortened by 5 bases and J by 5 bases, with 16 bases between the two germline ends. CDR1 and CDR2 (germline): SEHNR, FQNEAQ (reference sequence). The CDR3 covers 15 residues. CDR3 bases: TGTGCCAGCAGCCTAGGGCTGCTAGTCCACAATGAGCAGTTCTTC. It specifies CASSLGLLVHNEQFF. Supplemented by reference TRBV7-9 and TRBJ2-1, the full variable domain reads DTGVSQNPRHKITKRGQNVTFRCDPISEHNRLYWYRQTLGQGPEFLTYFQNEAQLEKSRLLSDRFSAERPKGSFSTLEIQRTEQGDSAMYLCASSLGLLVHNEQFFGPGTRLTVL.

This clone was picked up a small number of times. V and J are TRBV5-1 and TRBJ2-2; 8 bases match TRBD2. From germline, CDR1 is SGHRS and CDR2 YFSETQ. This CDR3 comprises 17 residues. V lost 2 bases and J lost 4; bases outside the gene matches: 10. The CDR3, as DNA: TGCGCCAGCAGCTTCCCGGCTAGCGGGCAGATCACCGGGGAGCTGTTTTTT. The encoded protein is CASSFPASGQITGELFF. The variable domain in full, completed from reference TRBV5-1 and TRBJ2-2, reads KAGVTQTPRYLIKTRGQQVTLSCSPISGHRSVSWYQQTPGQGLQFLFEYFSETQRNKGNFPGRFSGRQFSNSRSEMNVSTLELGDSALYLCASSFPASGQITGELFFGEGSRLTVL.

This clone was counted only a few times. This chain uses TRBV6-5 with TRBJ2-7; 11 nucleotides match TRBD1. J gave up 6 bases and V 2 bases, and 0 bases lay outside the gene matches. The V gene's germline CDR1 is MNHEY and CDR2 SVGAGI. CDR3 size: 13 residues. The DNA for the CDR3 is TGTGCCAGCAGTTACGGGACAGGGGGCGAGCAGTACTTC. Translated: CASSYGTGGEQYF.

This clone has a handful of counts. The chain uses TRBV2 and TRBJ2-4, with 13 positions matching TRBD2. The V gene's germline CDR1 is SNHLY and CDR2 FYNNEI. Trimming cost V 5 bases and J 7 bases; bases outside gene matches: 8. CDR3 length: 16 residues. The CDR3 is CASSTSGRAAKNIQYF. The CDR3 bases are TGTGCCAGCAGTACTAGCGGGAGGGCCGCGAAGAACATTCAGTACTTC.

The V gene is TRBV10-3, the J gene TRBJ2-1; TRBD2 matches 11 bases. The CDR3 consists of 20 residues. Germline V gene sequence: CDR1 ENHRY, CDR2 SYGVKD. V shed 7 bases, J shed 1 base, and the junction held 18 bases outside the gene matches. CDR3 residues: CAINMGPGLAEGRSYNEQFF. Here the CDR3 DNA reads TGTGCCATCAATATGGGACCGGGACTAGCGGAAGGGAGGTCCTACAATGAGCAGTTCTTC.

This clone has a handful of counts. V is TRBV6-5 and J is TRBJ1-1; D unclear. The CDR3 runs 15 residues. The V end was cut by 6 bases, the J end by 0 bases, with 14 bases between. Per the germline V gene, CDR1 is MNHEY and CDR2 is SVGAGI. The CDR3 DNA reads as TGTGCCAGCAGGCGGGGATCCTGGGTGAACACTGAAGCTTTCTTT. Protein sequence: CASRRGSWVNTEAFF.

This clone turned up a few times. The gene calls are TRBV6-6 and TRBJ2-2; D call uncertain. From germline, CDR1 is MNHNY and CDR2 SVGAGI (reference sequence). CDR3 length equals 13 residues. V lost 8 bases to trimming and J lost 4 bases, with 11 bases between them. CDR3 residues: CASWARPTGELFF. The CDR3 DNA sequence: TGTGCCAGCTGGGCTCGCCCCACCGGGGAGCTGTTTTTT.

The gene calls are TRBV28 and TRBJ1-2; D is unresolved. The CDR3 extends over 12 amino acids. V lost 6 bases and J 8 bases, leaving 13 bases between the germline ends. In germline, CDR1 is MDHEN, CDR2 SYDVKM. The CDR3 nucleotides read TGTGCCAGCAGGGTTTACGGGAGGGGCTACACCTTC. Its protein is CASRVYGRGYTF.

The chain recombines TRBV2 with TRBJ2-5, with D possibly TRBD2 on 6 matching bases. Germline V gene data show CDR1 as SNHLY and CDR2 as FYNNEI. The V end lost 6 bases, the J end lost 1 base, and 12 bases lay between the germline ends. CDR3 length: 14 residues. The CDR3 sequence is CASSPGSGQETQYF. The CDR3 coding sequence is TGTGCCAGCAGCCCCGGGAGCGGCCAAGAGACCCAGTACTTC.